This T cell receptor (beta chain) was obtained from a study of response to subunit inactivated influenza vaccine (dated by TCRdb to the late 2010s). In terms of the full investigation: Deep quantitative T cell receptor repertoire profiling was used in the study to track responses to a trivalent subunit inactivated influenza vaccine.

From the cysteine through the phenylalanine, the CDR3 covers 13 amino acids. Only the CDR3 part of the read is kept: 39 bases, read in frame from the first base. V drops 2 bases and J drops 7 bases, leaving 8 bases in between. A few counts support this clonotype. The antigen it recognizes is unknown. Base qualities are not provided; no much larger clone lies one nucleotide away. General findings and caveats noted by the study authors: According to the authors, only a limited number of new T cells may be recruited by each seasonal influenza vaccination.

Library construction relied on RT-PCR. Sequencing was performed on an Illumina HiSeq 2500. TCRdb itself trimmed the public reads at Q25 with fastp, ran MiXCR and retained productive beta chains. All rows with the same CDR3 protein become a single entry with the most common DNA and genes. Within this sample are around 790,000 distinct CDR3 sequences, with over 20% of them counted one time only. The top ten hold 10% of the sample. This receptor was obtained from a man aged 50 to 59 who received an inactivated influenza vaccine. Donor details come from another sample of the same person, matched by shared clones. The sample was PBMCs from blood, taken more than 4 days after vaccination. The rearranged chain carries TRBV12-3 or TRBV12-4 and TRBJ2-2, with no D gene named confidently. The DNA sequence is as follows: TGTGCCAGCAGTTTATTGGTGAGCGGGGAGCTGTTTTTT. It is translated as CASSLLVSGELFF.